This entry concerns a single T cell receptor beta chain. This clonotype was detected many times. The antigen it binds to is not known. Base qualities are not provided; no much larger clone lies one nucleotide away. Libraries were made using PCR. Sequenced on an Illumina HiSeq 2000. TCRdb cleaned the public reads at Q25 with fastp, built clones with MiXCR and kept in-frame beta chains. Every distinct CDR3 protein forms one entry, paired with its most common genes and DNA. For this sample the table gives about 98,000 distinct CDR3 sequences, of which 51% were detected only once. The leading ten clones occupy roughly 12% of the sample. The sample is drawn from a study of CDR3 diversity in severe acne (dated by TCRdb to the late 2010s). From the cysteine up to the phenylalanine, the CDR3 has a length of 17 residues. The sequence is cut down to CDR3 DNA, 51 bases in frame from base 1. The germline V gene (reference sequence) gives CDR1 as LGHDT and CDR2 as YNNKEL. V and J are trimmed by 0 bases and 6 bases, and the gene matches miss 12 bases of the junction.

The rearranged chain carries TRBV3-1 and TRBJ2-3; the junction holds 7 bases that match TRBD2. Material: blood. The receptor's source is a male donor with acne. The nucleotide sequence is given as TGTGCCAGCAGCCAAGAGTACCCGGGACTAAGTTTCGATACGCAGTATTTT. It codes for CASSQEYPGLSFDTQYF.